These 11 T cell receptor beta chains came from one sample sequenced in a study of long-term antiretroviral therapy in people with HIV. It was version v3.0 of the immunoSEQ assay that was run at survey level. Assay used: immunoSEQ multiplex PCR; TCRdb lists only in-frame clones, some missing. Seen here are roughly 17,000 clones, 85% to 95% observed once, and the top ten hold around 1.4%. The sequences come from unsorted PBMCs, collected 10 to 12 years after starting antiretroviral therapy. Source of these receptors: a man aged 25-45 years with HIV.

This chain links TRBV5-8 with TRBJ2-7, with 8 bases that match TRBD2. The CDR3 covers 16 residues. From germline, CDR1 is SGHTS and CDR2 YDEGEE. V gave up 0 bases and J gave up 1 base; unmatched junction bases: 6. CDR3 loop: CASSLALAGGSYEQYF. CDR3 bases: TGTGCCAGCAGCTTGGCATTGGCGGGGGGATCCTACGAGCAGTACTTC.

The chain links TRBV2 to TRBJ1-2; D is unresolved. CDR1 and CDR2 (germline): SNHLY, FYNNEI. Trimming stripped 4 bases from V and 2 bases from J, with 20 bases between. There are 17 residues in the CDR3. This CDR3 is CASSVEFPPVINYGYTF. Here the CDR3 DNA reads TGTGCCAGCAGTGTGGAATTTCCCCCCGTAATAAACTATGGCTACACCTTC.

The CDR3 nucleotides are TGTGCCAGCCTCAGTATCCGGGAGCTGTTTTTT. Translation gives CASLSIRELFF. The chain employs TRBV2 and TRBJ2-2; D remains unclear. Trimming removed 8 bases from V and 9 bases from J, with 10 bases in between. The CDR3 has 11 amino acids. The germline V gene encodes CDR1 SNHLY and CDR2 FYNNEI. Supplemented by reference TRBV2 and TRBJ2-2, the full variable domain reads EPEVTQTPSHQVTQMGQEVILRCVPISNHLYFYWYRQILGQKVEFLVSFYNNEISEKSEIFDDQFSVERPDGSNFTLKIRSTKLEDSAMYFCASLSIRELFFGEGSRLTVL.

This clone appeared a single time. The chain employs TRBV16 and TRBJ1-1; 9 positions match TRBD1. Looked up from germline, CDR1 is KGHSY and CDR2 is FQNENV. The junction had 6 bases not matched to a gene; V was cut back by 5 bases and J by 5 bases. This CDR3 is built from 14 residues. The CDR3 sequence is CASSSGQGGTEAFF. In DNA form, the CDR3 reads TGTGCCAGCAGCTCGGGACAGGGTGGAACTGAAGCTTTCTTT.

The CDR3 loop is CASSLTTGGGEKLFF. CDR3 DNA sequence: TGTGCCAGCAGCTTAACGACAGGGGGGGGTGAAAAACTGTTTTTT. This rearrangement joins TRBV7-2 to TRBJ1-4, with TRBD1 identical over 9 bases. J lost 7 bases, V lost 2 bases, and 5 bases had no gene match. CDR1 SGHTA and CDR2 FQGNSA come from the germline V gene. The CDR3 runs to 15 residues.

The chain couples TRBV2 to TRBJ1-1; D perhaps matches TRBD1 (5 bases). V gave up 4 bases and J gave up 8 bases, with 11 bases separating them. The germline V gene encodes CDR1 SNHLY and CDR2 FYNNEI. The CDR3 runs to 12 residues. CDR3 DNA sequence: TGTGCCAGCAGTGCGGGGACTTACGAAGCTTTCTTT. It encodes CASSAGTYEAFF.

This chain connects TRBV2 to TRBJ2-1, with D possibly being TRBD2 (5 bases). From germline, CDR1 is SNHLY and CDR2 FYNNEI. V lost 4 bases to trimming and J lost 1 base, with 11 bases between them. The CDR3 has 15 amino acids. The CDR3 is CASSGGSSSYNEQFF. The CDR3 DNA reads as TGTGCCAGCAGTGGAGGGAGCAGTTCCTACAATGAGCAGTTCTTC.

The chain carries TRBV5-4 and TRBJ2-6; no clear D gene. CDR1 and CDR2 from the germline V gene are SGHNT and YYREEE (reference sequence). V was pared by 4 bases and J by 1 base, with 12 bases between. This CDR3 comprises 16 residues. The chain's CDR3 is CASSPVMRSGANVLTF. The CDR3 bases are TGTGCCAGCAGCCCCGTCATGCGGTCTGGGGCCAACGTCCTGACTTTC.

This chain joins TRBV9 and TRBJ1-1; the D gene is possibly TRBD1 (6 bases). The CDR3 contains 13 residues. The germline CDR1 and CDR2 sequences are SGDLS and YYNGEE. Trimming pared 4 bases from V and 7 bases from J, leaving 14 bases between. Here the CDR3 DNA reads TGTGCCAGCAGCTACTCCGGGACAAATGAAGCTTTCTTT. This sequence encodes CASSYSGTNEAFF.

This chain joins TRBV9 and TRBJ1-3; tentative D call: TRBD1 (5 bases). V was cut by 4 bases and J by 2 bases, with 10 bases left in between. The CDR3 totals 14 residues. Germline V gives CDR1 SGDLS, CDR2 YYNGEE. The CDR3 DNA is TGTGCCAGCAGCCCCGGGGGGGCTGGAAACACCATATATTTT. The encoded protein is CASSPGGAGNTIYF.

This chain's CDR3 is CARDRVDLIGNQPQHF. CDR3 coding DNA: TGTGCCAGAGACAGGGTAGACCTAATAGGCAATCAGCCCCAGCATTTT. This sequence joins TRBV7-5 and TRBJ1-5; TRBD1 is the table's D call and was not checked against the DNA. TRBV7-5 is designated a pseudogene. This CDR3 region has 16 residues.